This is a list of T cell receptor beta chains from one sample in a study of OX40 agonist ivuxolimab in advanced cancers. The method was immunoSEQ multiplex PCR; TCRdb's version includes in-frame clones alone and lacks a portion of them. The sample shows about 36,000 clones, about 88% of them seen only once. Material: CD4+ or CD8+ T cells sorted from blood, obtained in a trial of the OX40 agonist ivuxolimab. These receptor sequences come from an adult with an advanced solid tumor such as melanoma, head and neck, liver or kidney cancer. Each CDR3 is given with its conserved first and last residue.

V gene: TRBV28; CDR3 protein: CASNPGHQETQYF
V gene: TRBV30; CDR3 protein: CAWSKITNRGYGYTF
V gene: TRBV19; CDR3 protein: CASRDPGLAGDEQYF
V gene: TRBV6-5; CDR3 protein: CASRVRENTEAFF
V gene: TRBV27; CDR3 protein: CASSSSGRNTGELFF
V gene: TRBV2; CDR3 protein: CASSDRGSRYEQYF
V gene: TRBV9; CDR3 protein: CASSSSGTSGTDTQYF
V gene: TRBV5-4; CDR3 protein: CASSLGGTANEKLFF
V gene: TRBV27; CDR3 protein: CASSLRWGYGYTF
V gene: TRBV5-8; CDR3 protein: CASSYDGFYGYTF
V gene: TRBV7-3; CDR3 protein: CASSLIVGLDEQFF
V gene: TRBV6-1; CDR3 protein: CASSEGGWETQYF
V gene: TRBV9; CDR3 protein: CASSGDQVDQETQYF
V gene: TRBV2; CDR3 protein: CASQAVRVADTQYF
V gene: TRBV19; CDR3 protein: CASTIGQISTDTQYF
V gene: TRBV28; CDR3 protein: CASSEDRVNYGYTF
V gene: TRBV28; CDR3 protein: CASSQGPISYNEQFF
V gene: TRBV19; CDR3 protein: CASSTTMGTEAFF
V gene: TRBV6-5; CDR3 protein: CASKGGHWTTGELFF
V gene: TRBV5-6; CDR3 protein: CASSLRQDIQYF
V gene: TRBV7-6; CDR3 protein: CASSLGPGGSNYGYTF
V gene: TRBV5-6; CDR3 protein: CASSQLRYTEAFF
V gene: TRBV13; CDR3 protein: CASSFLSGGNNEQFF
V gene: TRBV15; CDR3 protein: CATSRGLNPYEQYF
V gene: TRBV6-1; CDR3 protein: CASSETGRFNEKLFF
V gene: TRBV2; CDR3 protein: CASSRDNAGNTIYF
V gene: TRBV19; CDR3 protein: CASSIGGYNSPLHF
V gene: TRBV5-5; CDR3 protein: CASSLAAAYEQYF
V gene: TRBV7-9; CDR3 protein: CASSHLAGGTGELFF
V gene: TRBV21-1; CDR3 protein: CASSKGGGPGNTIYF
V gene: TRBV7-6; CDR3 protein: CASSSGRASSPYNEQFF
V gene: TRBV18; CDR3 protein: CASSPETAGELFF
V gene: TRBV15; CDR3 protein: CATSRYTGTSGSSDTQYF
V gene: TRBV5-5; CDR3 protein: CASSLQGSNTGELFF
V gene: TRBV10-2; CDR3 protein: CASRFGLVGTDTQYF
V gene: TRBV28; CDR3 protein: CASSLLVVRDYNEQFF
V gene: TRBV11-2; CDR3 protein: CASSLTQGNTGELFF
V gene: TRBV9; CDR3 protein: CASSVLGNGEQYF
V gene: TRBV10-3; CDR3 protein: CAISESKDPTNEQYF
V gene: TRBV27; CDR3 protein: CASIGLAGFSYNEQFF
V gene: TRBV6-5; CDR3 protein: CASRQGGNYEQYF
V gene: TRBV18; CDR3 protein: CASSPSGQQETQYF
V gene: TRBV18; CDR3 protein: CASSRYQETQYF
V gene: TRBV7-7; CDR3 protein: CASSLGVGADTQYF
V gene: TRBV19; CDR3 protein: CASSQGSGNTIYF
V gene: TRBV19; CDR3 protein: CASSIEGISYNEQFF
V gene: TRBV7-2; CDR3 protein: CASSRGLAGGRETQYF
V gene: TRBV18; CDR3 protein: CASSLGTRTDTQYF
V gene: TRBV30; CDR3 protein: CAWTNYNEQFF
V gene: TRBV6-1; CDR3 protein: CASSVDIGLGTQYF
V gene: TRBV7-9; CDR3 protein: CASSPGQGDYEQYF